This T cell receptor (beta chain) was retrieved from a study of T cells in tumors after PD-1 blockade. The overall study: Either cemiplimab 350 mg every 2 weeks or pembrolizumab 200 mg every 3 weeks was given. On average, tumor samples gave tens of thousands of TCR templates and roughly 5,500 unique clonotypes.

The same primary tumor site was biopsied both before and after PD-1 blockade. Genomic DNA template from tumor biopsies or peripheral blood, 616 ng to 6,004 ng input. Only in-frame clones appear in the TCRdb table, and some are missing; sequencing was by immunoSEQ multiplex PCR. The sample includes 10,000 to 15,000 clones, 63% of them seen just once. This clonotype was obtained from a human donor with cutaneous squamous cell carcinoma. The material sequenced was tumor tissue, taken before anti-PD-1 treatment.

The CDR3 is CASSLERGECPGHEQFF. The CDR3 DNA follows: TGTGCCAGCAGCTTGGAGCGTGGAGAGTGCCCAGGGCATGAGCAGTTCTTC. J is TRBJ2-1 and V is TRBV5-4; D perhaps matches TRBD1 (5 bases). The CDR3 is made up of 17 amino acids. Trimming cost V 0 bases and J 8 bases, with 21 bases left between them. Germline V lookup: CDR1 SGHNT, CDR2 YYREEE (reference sequence).